One sample yielded the 5 T cell receptor beta chains listed below, sequenced in a study of cytomegalovirus exposure and HLA in healthy donors. A multiplex PCR was run with 60 Vbeta primers and 13 Jbeta primers. Some clones are missing from TCRdb's copy, which holds only in-frame ones; the method was immunoSEQ multiplex PCR. The sample lists over 110,000 clones, about 80% seen once, with roughly 6.2% in the top ten. Material for sequencing was PBMCs. The receptors originated from a woman between 35 and 50 years old in good health and CMV-seropositive.

The V and J genes are TRBV7-2 and TRBJ2-3; D is ambiguous. V shed 5 bases and J shed 2 bases, with 11 bases lying between them. Germline V gives CDR1 SGHTA, CDR2 FQGNSA. This CDR3 is built from 14 residues. This chain's CDR3 is CASSPRRHTDTQYF. The CDR3 bases are TGTGCCAGCAGCCCTCGAAGACACACAGATACGCAGTATTTT.

V gene TRBV7-2 combines with J gene TRBJ2-1; TRBD1 might be the D (5 bases). The V end lost 5 bases, the J end lost 0 bases, and 14 bases lay between the germline ends. Germline CDR1 SGHTA, CDR2 FQGNSA. The CDR3 sequence is 16 residues long. CDR3 DNA: TGTGCCAGCAGCCCACAGGAAGGCTACTCCTACAATGAGCAGTTCTTC. It encodes CASSPQEGYSYNEQFF. Supplemented by reference TRBV7-2 and TRBJ2-1, the full variable domain reads GAGVSQSPSNKVTEKGKDVELRCDPISGHTALYWYRQSLGQGLEFLIYFQGNSAPDKSGLPSDRFSAERTGGSVSTLTIQRTQQEDSAVYLCASSPQEGYSYNEQFFGPGTRLTVL.

A few counts support this clone. V usage is TRBV2 and J usage is TRBJ2-1, with TRBD2 matching over 9 bases. Germline CDR1 is SNHLY and CDR2 is FYNNEI. This CDR3 region has 16 residues. With 0 bases clipped from V and 10 bases from J, the junction kept 10 bases outside the gene matches. The DNA for the CDR3 is TGTGCCAGCAGTGAAGCGCTTGCGGGGGGGGGCCAAGAGCAGTTCTTC. Amino acid sequence: CASSEALAGGGQEQFF.

The V and J genes are TRBV19 and TRBJ1-5, with 10 bases fitting TRBD1. The V gene's germline CDR1 is LNHDA and CDR2 SQIVND (reference sequence). The CDR3 totals 17 residues. V dropped 5 bases and J dropped 0; count of bases not matched to a gene: 7. The CDR3 DNA reads TGTGCCAGTAGTCGGGACAGGGGTACCCATAGCAATCAGCCCCAGCATTTT. It encodes CASSRDRGTHSNQPQHF.

This rearrangement joins TRBV5-1 to TRBJ2-3; weak D call: TRBD2 (6 bases). Trimming stripped 0 bases from V and 6 bases from J, with 23 bases between. Germline CDR1 is SGHRS and CDR2 is YFSETQ. CDR3 length equals 18 residues. Here the CDR3 reads CASSLEEVGLGSPDTQYF. CDR3 sequence (DNA): TGCGCCAGCAGCTTGGAAGAAGTGGGACTCGGGTCCCCGGATACGCAGTATTTT.